Reported below is one T cell receptor beta chain. This entry is derived from a study of control samples from healthy donors and cancer patients. This table comes from immunoSEQ multiplex PCR, and its TCRdb copy is limited to in-frame clones, with some not included. The sample records fewer than 85,000 clones, roughly 89% being singletons. V gave up 0 bases and J gave up 0 bases, with 12 bases separating them. Germline V gene sequence: CDR1 LGHDT, CDR2 YNNKEL (reference sequence). The CDR3 loop spans 18 amino acids. Sequencing input: blood. The gene calls are TRBV3-1 (or the pseudogene TRBV3-2) and TRBJ1-6; D is ambiguous. This clonotype was sampled from a man aged 25 to 40 in good health. The CDR3 reads CASSQDGPGSSYNSPLHF. The CDR3, as DNA: TGTGCCAGCAGCCAAGACGGTCCGGGCAGCTCCTATAATTCACCCCTCCACTTT.